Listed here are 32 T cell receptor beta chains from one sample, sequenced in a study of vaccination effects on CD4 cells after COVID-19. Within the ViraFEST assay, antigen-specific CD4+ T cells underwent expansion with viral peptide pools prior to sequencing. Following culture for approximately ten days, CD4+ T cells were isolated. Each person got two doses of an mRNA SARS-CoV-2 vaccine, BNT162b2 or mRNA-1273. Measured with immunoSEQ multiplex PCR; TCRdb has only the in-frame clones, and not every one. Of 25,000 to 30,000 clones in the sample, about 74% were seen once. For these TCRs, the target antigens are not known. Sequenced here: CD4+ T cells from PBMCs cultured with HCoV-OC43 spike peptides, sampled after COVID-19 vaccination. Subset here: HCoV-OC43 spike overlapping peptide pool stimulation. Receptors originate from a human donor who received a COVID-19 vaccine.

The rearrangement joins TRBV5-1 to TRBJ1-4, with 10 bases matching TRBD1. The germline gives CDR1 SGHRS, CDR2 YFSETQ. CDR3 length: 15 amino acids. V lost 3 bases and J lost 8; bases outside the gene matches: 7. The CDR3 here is CASSSLTGGREKLFF. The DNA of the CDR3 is TGCGCCAGCAGCTCCTTGACAGGGGGCCGGGAAAAACTGTTTTTT. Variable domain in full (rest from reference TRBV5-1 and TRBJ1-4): KAGVTQTPRYLIKTRGQQVTLSCSPISGHRSVSWYQQTPGQGLQFLFEYFSETQRNKGNFPGRFSGRQFSNSRSEMNVSTLELGDSALYLCASSSLTGGREKLFFGSGTQLSVL.

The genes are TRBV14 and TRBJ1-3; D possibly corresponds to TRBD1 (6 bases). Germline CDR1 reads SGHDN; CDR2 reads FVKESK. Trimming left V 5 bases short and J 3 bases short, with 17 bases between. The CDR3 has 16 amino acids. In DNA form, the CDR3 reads TGTGCCAGCAGCTCAGGACAGCTCCTCTATGGAAACACCATATATTTT. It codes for CASSSGQLLYGNTIYF.

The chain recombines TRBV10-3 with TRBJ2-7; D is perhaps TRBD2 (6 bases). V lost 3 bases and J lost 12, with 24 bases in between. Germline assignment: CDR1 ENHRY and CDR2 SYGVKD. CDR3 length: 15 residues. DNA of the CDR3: TGTGCCATCAGTGAATCGCGGCGGGAAAATTTTATAACGTACTTC. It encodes CAISESRRENFITYF.

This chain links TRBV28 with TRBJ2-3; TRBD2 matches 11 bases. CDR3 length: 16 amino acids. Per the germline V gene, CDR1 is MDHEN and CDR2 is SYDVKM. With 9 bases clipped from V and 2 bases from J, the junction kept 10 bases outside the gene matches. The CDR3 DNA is TGTGCCAGTCCTCCGGGACTAGCGGAGACCACAGATACGCAGTATTTT. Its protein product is CASPPGLAETTDTQYF.

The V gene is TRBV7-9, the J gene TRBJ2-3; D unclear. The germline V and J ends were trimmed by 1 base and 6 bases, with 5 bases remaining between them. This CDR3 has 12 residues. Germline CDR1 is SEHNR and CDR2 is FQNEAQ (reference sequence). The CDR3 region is CASSLGLDTQYF. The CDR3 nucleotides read TGTGCCAGCAGCTTAGGTCTCGATACGCAGTATTTT.

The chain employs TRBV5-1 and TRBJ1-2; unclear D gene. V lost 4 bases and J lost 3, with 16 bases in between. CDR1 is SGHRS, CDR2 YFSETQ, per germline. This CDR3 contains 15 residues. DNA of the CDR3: TGCGCCAGCAGCCCCAACGCGGGCGGGGACTATGGCTACACCTTC. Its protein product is CASSPNAGGDYGYTF. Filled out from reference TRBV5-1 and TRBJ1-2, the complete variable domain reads KAGVTQTPRYLIKTRGQQVTLSCSPISGHRSVSWYQQTPGQGLQFLFEYFSETQRNKGNFPGRFSGRQFSNSRSEMNVSTLELGDSALYLCASSPNAGGDYGYTFGSGTRLTVV.

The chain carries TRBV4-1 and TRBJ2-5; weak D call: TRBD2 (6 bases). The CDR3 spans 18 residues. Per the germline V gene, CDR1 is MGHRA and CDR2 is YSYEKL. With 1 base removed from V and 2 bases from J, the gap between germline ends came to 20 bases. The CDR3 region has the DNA TGCGCCAGCAGCCAAGTCCACCAAACAGATAGCGGACAAGAGACCCAGTACTTC. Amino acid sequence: CASSQVHQTDSGQETQYF.

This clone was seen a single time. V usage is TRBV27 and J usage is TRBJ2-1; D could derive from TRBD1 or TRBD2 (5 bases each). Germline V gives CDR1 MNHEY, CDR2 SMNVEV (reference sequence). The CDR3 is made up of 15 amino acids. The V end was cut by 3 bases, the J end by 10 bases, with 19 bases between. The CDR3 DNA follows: TGTGCCAGCAGTTTCACCTCCTTGGGGGTTGGGGAGCAGTTCTTC. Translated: CASSFTSLGVGEQFF.

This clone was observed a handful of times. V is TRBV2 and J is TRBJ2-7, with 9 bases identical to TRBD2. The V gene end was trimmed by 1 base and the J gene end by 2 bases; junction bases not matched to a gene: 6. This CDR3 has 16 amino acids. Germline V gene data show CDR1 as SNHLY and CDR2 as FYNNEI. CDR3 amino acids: CASSEGRLAETYEQYF. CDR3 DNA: TGTGCCAGCAGTGAAGGCAGACTAGCGGAGACCTACGAGCAGTACTTC.

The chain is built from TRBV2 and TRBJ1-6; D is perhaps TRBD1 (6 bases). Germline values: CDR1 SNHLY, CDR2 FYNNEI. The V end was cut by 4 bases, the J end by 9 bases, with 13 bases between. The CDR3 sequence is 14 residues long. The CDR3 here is CASSGQDWGSPLHF. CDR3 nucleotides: TGTGCCAGCAGTGGACAGGACTGGGGTTCACCCCTCCACTTT.

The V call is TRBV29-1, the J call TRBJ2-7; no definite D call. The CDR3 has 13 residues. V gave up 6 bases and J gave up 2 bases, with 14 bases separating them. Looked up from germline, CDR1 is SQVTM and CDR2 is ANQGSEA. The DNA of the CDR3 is TGCAGCGTGACCCCCACACAGACCTACGAGCAGTACTTC. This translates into CSVTPTQTYEQYF.

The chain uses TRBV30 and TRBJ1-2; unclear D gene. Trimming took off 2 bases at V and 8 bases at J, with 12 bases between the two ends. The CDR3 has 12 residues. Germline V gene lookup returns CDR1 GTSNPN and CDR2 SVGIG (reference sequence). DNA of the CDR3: TGTGCCTGGAGTACGGGCCATGGGGGCTACACCTTC. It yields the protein CAWSTGHGGYTF. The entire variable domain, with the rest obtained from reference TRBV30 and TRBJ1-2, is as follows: SQTIHQWPATLVQPVGSPLSLECTVEGTSNPNLYWYRQAAGRGLQLLFYSVGIGQISSEVPQNLSASRPQDRQFILSSKKLLLSDSGFYLCAWSTGHGGYTFGSGTRLTVV.

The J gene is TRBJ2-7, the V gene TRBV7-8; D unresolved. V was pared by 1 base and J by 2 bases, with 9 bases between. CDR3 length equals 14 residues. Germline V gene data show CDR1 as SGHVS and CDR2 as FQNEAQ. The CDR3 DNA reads TGTGCCAGCAGCTTAGAGGCAGCCACCTACGAGCAGTACTTC. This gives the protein CASSLEAATYEQYF. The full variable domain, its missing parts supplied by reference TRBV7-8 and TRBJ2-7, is GAGVSQSPRYKVAKRGQDVALRCDPISGHVSLFWYQQALGQGPEFLTYFQNEAQLDKSGLPSDRFFAERPEGSVSTLKIQRTQQEDSAVYLCASSLEAATYEQYFGPGTRLTVT.

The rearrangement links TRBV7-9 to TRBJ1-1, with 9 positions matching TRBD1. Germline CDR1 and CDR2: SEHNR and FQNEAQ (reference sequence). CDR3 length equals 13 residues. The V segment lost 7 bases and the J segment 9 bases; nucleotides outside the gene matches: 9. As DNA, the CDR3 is TGTGCCAGCACCAATACCGGGACAGGGAAAGCTTTCTTT. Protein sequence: CASTNTGTGKAFF.

The CDR3 here is CASSIRTGADNSPLHF. In DNA, the CDR3 is TGTGCCAGTAGCATAAGGACAGGGGCAGATAATTCACCCCTCCACTTT. The chain carries TRBV19 and TRBJ1-6, with 9 nucleotides matching TRBD1. V lost 6 bases to trimming and J lost 5 bases; unmatched junction nucleotides: 8. This CDR3 has 16 residues. CDR1 is LNHDA, CDR2 SQIVND, per germline (reference sequence).

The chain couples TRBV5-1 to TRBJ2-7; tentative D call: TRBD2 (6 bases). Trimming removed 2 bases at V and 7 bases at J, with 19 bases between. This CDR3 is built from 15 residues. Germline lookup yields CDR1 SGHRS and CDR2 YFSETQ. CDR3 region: CASSFLTRDAGEQYF. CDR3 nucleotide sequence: TGCGCCAGCAGCTTTCTCACCCGGGATGCGGGGGAGCAGTACTTC.

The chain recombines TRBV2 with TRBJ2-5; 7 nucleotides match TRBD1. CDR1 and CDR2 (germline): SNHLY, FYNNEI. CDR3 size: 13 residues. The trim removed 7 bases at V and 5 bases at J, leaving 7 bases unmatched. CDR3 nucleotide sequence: TGTGCCAGCACTAGAGACAGGGCCGAGACCCAGTACTTC. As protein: CASTRDRAETQYF.

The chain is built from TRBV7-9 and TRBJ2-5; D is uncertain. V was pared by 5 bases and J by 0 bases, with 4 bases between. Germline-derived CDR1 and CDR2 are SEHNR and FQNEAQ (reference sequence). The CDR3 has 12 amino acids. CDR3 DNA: TGTGCCAGCAGCAAGTACCAAGAGACCCAGTACTTC. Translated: CASSKYQETQYF. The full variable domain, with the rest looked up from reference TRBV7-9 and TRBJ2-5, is DTGVSQNPRHKITKRGQNVTFRCDPISEHNRLYWYRQTLGQGPEFLTYFQNEAQLEKSRLLSDRFSAERPKGSFSTLEIQRTEQGDSAMYLCASSKYQETQYFGPGTRLLVL.

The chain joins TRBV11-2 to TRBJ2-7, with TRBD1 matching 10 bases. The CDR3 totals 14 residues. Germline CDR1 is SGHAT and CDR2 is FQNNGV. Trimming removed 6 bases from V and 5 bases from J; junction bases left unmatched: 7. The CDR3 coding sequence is TGTGCCAGCAGGAATAGACAGGGGGCCGACGAGCAGTACTTC. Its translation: CASRNRQGADEQYF.

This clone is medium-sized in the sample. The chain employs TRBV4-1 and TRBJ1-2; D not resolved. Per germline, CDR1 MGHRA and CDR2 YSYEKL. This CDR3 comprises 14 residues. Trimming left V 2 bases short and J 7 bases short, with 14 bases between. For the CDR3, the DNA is TGCGCCAGCAGCCAACCCGCCTTCTCGGGTGGCTACACCTTC. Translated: CASSQPAFSGGYTF.

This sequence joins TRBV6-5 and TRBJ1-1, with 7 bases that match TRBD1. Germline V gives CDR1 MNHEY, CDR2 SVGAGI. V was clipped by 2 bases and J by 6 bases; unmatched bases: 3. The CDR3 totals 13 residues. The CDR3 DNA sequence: TGTGCCAGCAGTTACACGACAGGGCCTGAAGCTTTCTTT. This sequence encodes CASSYTTGPEAFF.

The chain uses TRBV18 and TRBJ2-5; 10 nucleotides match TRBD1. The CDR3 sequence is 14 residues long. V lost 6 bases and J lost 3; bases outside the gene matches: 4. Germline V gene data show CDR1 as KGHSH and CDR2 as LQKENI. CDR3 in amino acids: CASSLGTGEETQYF. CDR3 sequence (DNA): TGTGCCAGCTCCCTAGGGACAGGGGAAGAGACCCAGTACTTC.

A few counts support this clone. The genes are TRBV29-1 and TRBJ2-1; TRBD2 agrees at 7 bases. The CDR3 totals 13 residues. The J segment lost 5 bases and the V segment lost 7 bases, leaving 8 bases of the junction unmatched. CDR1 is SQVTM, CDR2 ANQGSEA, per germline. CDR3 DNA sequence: TGCAGCGGGTCGGCGGGAGTGAACAATGAGCAGTTCTTC. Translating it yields CSGSAGVNNEQFF.

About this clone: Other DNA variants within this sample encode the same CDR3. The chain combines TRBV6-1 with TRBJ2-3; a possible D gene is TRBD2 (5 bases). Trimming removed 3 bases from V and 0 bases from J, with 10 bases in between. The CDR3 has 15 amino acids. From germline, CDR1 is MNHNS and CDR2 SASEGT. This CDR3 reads CASSDRTRSTDTQYF. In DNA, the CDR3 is TGTGCCAGCAGTGATCGTACTAGAAGCACAGATACGCAGTATTTT.

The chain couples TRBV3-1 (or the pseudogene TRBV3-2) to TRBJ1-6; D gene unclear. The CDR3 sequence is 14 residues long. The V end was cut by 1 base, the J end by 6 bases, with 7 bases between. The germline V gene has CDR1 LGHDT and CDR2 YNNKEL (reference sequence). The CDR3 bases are TGTGCCAGCAGCCAAGCCCGGACTAATTCACCCCTCCACTTT. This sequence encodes CASSQARTNSPLHF.

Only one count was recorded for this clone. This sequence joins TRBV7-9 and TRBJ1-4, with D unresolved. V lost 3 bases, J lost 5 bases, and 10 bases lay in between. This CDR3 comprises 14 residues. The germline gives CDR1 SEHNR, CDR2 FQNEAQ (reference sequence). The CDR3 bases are TGTGCCAGCAGCTTGGGCGACGGAAATGAAAAACTGTTTTTT. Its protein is CASSLGDGNEKLFF. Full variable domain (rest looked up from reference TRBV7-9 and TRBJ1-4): DTGVSQNPRHKITKRGQNVTFRCDPISEHNRLYWYRQTLGQGPEFLTYFQNEAQLEKSRLLSDRFSAERPKGSFSTLEIQRTEQGDSAMYLCASSLGDGNEKLFFGSGTQLSVL.

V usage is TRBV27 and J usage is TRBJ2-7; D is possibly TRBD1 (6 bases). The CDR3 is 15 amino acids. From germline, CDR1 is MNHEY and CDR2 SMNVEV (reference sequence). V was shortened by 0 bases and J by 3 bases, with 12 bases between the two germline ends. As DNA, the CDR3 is TGTGCCAGCAGTTTATCGGAGCAGGGGATCTACGAGCAGTACTTC. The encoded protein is CASSLSEQGIYEQYF.

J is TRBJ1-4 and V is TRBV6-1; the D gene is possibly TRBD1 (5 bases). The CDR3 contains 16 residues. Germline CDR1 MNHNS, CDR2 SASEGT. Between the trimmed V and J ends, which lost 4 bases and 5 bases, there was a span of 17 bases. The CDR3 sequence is CASSGALGTGNEKLFF. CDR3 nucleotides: TGTGCCAGCAGTGGGGCCCTTGGGACGGGGAATGAAAAACTGTTTTTT.

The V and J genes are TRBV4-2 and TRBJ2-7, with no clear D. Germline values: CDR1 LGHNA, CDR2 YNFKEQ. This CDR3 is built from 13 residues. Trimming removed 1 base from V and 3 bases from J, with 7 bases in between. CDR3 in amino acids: CASSQGRNYEQYF. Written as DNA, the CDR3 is TGTGCCAGCAGCCAAGGGAGAAACTACGAGCAGTACTTC.

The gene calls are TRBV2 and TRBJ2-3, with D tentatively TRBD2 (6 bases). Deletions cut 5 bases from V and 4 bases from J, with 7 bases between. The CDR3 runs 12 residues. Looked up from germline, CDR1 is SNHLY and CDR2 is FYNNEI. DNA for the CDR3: TGTGCCAGCAGTAGGGACTCAGATACGCAGTATTTT. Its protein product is CASSRDSDTQYF.

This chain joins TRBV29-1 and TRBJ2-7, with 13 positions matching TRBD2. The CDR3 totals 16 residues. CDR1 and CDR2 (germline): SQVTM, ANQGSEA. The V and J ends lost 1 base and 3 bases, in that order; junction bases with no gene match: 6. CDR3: CSVEGLGTSGDYEQYF. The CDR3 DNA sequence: TGCAGCGTTGAAGGCTTAGGGACTAGCGGGGACTACGAGCAGTACTTC.

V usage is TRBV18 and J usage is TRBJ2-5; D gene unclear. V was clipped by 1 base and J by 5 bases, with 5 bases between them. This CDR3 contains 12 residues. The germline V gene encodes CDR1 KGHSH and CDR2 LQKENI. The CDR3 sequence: CASSPLVETQYF. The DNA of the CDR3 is TGTGCCAGCTCACCACTCGTGGAGACCCAGTACTTC.